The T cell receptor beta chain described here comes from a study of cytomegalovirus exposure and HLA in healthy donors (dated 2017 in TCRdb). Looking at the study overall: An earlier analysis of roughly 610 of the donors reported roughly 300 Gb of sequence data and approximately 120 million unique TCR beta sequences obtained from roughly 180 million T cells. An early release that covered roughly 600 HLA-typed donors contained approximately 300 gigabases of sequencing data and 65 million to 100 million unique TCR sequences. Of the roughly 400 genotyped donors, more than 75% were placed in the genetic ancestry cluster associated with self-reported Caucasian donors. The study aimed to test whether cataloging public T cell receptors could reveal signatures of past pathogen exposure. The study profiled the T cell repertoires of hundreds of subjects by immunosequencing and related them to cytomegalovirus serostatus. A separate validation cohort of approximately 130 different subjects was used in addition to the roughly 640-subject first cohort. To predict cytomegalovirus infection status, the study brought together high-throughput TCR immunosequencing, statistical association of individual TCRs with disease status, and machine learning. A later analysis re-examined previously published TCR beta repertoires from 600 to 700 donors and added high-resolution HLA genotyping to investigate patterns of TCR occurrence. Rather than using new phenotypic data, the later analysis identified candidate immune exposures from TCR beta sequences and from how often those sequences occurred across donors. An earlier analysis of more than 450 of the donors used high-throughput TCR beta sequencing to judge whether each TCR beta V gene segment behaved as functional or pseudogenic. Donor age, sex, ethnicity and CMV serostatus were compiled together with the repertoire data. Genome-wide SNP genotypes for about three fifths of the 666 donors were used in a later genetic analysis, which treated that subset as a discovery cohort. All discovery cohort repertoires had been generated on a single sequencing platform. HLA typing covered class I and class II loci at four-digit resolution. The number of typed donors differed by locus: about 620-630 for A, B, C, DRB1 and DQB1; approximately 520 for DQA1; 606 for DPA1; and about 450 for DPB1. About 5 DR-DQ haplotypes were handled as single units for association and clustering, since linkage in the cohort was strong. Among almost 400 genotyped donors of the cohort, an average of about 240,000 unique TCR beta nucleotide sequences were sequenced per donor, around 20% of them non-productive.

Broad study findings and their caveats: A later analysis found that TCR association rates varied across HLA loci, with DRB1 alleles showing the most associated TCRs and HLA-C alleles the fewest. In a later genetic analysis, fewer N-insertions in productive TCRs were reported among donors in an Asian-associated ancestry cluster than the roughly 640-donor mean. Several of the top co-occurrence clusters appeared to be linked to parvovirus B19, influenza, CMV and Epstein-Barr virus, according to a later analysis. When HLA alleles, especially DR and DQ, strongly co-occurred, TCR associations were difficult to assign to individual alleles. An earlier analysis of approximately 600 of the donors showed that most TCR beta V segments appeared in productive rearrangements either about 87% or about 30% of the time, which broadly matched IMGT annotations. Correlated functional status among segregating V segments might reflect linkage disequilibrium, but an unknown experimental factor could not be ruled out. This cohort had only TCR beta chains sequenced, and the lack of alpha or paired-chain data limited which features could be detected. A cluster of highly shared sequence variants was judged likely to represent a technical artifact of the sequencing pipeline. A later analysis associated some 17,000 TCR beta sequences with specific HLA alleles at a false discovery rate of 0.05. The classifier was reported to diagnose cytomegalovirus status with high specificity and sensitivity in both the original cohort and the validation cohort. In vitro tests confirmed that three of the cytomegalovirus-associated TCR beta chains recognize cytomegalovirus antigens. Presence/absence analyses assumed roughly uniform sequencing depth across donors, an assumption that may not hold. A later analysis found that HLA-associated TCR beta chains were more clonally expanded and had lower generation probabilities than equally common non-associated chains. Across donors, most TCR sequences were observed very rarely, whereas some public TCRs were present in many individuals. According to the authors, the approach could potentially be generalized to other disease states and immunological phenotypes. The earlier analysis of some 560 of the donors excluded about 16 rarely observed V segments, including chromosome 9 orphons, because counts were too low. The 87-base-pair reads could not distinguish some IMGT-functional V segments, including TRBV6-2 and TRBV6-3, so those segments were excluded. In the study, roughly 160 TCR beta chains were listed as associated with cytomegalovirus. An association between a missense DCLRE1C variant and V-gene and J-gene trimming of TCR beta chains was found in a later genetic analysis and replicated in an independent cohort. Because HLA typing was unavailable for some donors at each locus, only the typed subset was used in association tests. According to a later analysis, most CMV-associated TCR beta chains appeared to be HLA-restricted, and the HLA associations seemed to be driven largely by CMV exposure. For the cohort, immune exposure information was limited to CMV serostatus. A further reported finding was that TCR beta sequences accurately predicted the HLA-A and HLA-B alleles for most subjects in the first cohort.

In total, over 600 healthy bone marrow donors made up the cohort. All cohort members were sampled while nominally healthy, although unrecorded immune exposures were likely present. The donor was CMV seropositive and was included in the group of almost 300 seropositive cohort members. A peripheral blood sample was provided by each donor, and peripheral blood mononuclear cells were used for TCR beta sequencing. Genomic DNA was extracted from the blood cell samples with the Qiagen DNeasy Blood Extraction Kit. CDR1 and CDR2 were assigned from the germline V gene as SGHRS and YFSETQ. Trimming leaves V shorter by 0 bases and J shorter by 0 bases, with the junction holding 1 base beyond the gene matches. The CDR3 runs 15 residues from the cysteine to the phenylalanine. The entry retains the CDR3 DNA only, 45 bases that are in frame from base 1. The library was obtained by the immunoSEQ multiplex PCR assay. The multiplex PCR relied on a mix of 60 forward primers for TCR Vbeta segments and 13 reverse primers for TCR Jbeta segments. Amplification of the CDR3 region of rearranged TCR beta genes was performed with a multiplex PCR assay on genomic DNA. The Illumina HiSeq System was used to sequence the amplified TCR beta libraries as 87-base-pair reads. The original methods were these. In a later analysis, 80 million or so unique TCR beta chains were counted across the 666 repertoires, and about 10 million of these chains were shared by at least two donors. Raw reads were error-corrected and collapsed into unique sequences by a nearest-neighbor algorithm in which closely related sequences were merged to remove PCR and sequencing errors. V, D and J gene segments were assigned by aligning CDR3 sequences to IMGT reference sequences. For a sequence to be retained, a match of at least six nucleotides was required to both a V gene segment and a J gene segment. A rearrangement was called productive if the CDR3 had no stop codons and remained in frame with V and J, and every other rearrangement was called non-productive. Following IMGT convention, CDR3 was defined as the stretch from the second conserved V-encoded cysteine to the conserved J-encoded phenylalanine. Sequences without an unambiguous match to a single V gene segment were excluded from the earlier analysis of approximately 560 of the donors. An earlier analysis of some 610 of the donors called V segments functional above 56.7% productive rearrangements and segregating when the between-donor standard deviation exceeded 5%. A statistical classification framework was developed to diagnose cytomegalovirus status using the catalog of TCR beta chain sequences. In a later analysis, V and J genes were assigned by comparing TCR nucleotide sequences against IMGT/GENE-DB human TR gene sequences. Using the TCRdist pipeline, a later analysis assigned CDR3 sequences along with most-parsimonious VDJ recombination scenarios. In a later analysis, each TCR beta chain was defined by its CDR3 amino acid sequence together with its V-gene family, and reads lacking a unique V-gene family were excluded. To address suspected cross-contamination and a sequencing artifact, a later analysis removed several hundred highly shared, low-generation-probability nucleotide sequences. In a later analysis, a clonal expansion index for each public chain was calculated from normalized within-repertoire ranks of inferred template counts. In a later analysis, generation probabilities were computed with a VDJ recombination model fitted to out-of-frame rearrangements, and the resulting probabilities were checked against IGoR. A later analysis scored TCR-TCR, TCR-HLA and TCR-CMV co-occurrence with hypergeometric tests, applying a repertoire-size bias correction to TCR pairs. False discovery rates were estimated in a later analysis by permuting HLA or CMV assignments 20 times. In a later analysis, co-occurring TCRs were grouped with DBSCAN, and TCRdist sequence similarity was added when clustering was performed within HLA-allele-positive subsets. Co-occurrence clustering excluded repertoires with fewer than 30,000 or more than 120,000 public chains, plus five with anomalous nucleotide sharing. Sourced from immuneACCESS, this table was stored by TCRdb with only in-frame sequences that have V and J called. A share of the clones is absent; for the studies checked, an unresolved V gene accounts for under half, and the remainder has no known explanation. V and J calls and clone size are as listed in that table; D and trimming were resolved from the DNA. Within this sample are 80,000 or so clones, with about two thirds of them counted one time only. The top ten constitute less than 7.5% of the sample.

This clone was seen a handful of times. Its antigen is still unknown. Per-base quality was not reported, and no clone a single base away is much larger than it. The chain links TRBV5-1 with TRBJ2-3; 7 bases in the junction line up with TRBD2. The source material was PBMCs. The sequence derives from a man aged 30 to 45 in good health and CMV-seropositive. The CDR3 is CASSLDGRSTDTQYF. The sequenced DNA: TGCGCCAGCAGCTTGGACGGGAGGAGCACAGATACGCAGTATTTT.